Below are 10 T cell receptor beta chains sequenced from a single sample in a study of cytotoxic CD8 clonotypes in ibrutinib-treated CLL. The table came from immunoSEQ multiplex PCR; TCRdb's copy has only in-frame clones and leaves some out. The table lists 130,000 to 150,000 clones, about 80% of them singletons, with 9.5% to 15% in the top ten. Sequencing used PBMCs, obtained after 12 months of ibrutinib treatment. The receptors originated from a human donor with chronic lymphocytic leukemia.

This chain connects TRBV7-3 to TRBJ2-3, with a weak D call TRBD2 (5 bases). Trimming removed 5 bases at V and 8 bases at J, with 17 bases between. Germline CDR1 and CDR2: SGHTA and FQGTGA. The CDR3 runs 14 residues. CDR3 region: CASSRTLAVGTQYF. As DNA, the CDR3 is TGTGCCAGCAGCAGAACCCTAGCTGTCGGTACGCAGTATTTT.

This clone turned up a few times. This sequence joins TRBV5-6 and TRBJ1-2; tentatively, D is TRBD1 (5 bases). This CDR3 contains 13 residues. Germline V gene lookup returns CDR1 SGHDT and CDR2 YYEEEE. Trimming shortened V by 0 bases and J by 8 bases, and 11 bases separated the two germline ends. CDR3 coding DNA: TGTGCCAGCAGCTTGGAAAGAGGGGAGGGCTACACCTTC. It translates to CASSLERGEGYTF.

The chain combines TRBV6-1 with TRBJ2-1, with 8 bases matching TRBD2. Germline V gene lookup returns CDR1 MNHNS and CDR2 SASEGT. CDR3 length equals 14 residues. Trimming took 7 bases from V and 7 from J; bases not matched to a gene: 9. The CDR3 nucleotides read TGTGCCAGCAACGTAGCGGGGCTTTTGAATGAGCAGTTCTTC. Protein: CASNVAGLLNEQFF.

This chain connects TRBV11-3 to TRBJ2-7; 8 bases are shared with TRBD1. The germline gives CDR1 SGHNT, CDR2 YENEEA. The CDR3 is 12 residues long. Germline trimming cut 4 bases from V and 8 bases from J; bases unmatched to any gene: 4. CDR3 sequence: CASSSGQGQQYF. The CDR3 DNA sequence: TGTGCCAGCAGCTCCGGACAGGGTCAGCAGTACTTC.

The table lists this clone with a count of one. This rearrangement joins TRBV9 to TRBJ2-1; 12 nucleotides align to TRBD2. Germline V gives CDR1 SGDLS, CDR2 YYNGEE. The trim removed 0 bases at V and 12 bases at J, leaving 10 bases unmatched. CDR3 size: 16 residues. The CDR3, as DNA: TGTGCCAGCAGCGTAGGGTTGGAGACTAGCGGGAGCCTGCAGTTCTTC. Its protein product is CASSVGLETSGSLQFF.

Written as DNA, the CDR3 is TGCGCCAGCAGAAAAAGCGGGAGCACAGATACGCAGTATTTT. Translating it yields CASRKSGSTDTQYF. V usage is TRBV4-3 and J usage is TRBJ2-3; maybe TRBD2 (6 bases). With 6 bases removed from V and 0 bases from J, the gap between germline ends came to 10 bases. The CDR3 has 14 residues. The V gene's germline CDR1 is LGHNA and CDR2 YSLEER.

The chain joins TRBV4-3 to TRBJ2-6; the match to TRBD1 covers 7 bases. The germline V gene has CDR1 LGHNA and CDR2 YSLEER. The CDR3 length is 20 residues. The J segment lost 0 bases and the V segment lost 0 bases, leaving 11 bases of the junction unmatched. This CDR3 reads CASSQDPAGGLSSGANVLTF. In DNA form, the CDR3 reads TGCGCCAGCAGCCAAGATCCCGCAGGGGGTTTATCCTCTGGGGCCAACGTCCTGACTTTC.

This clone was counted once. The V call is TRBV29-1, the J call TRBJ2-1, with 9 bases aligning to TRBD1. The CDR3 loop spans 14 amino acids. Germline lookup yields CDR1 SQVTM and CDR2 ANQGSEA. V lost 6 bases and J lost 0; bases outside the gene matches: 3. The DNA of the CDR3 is TGCAGCGTCGGACAGGGGAGCTCCTACAATGAGCAGTTCTTC. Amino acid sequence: CSVGQGSSYNEQFF.

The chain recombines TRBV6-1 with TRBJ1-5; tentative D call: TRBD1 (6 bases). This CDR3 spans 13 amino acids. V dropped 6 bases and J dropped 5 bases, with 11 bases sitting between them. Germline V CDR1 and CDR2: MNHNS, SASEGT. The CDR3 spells CASRRTADQPQHF. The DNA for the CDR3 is TGTGCCAGCAGGAGGACAGCCGATCAGCCCCAGCATTTT.

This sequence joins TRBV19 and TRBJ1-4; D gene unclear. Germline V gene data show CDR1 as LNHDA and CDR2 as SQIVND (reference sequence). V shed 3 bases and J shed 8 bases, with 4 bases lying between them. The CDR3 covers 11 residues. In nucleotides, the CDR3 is TGTGCCAGTAGTATTGGCGAAAAACTGTTTTTT. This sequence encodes CASSIGEKLFF.